This T cell receptor beta chain was recovered during a study of blood T cells in healthy people across ages. Trimming removed 5 bases at V and 5 bases at J, with 12 bases between. The CDR3 contains 14 residues. Germline V gene lookup returns CDR1 MDHEN and CDR2 SYDVKM. Combining a sample-barcoded 5' primer with a J-beta primer mix, a second PCR ran for about 7 to 11 cycles. In TCRdb, the 5' RACE reads were re-called with MiXCR into one record per CDR3 protein. The sample includes about 1.7 million distinct CDR3 sequences, roughly 27% seen only once; the top ten take roughly 8.2%. This receptor was identified in a woman aged 30 to 39 in good health. This chain uses TRBV28 with TRBJ2-2, with D possibly matching TRBD1 (6 bases). The sample taken for sequencing was blood. The CDR3 nucleotides read TGTGCCAGCAGTGAATTACAGGGAACCGGGGAGCTGTTTTTT. Its protein is CASSELQGTGELFF. The whole variable domain, remainder taken from reference TRBV28 and TRBJ2-2, is DVKVTQSSRYLVKRTGEKVFLECVQDMDHENMFWYRQDPGLGLRLIYFSYDVKMKEKGDIPEGYSVSREKKERFSLILESASTNQTSMYLCASSELQGTGELFFGEGSRLTVL.